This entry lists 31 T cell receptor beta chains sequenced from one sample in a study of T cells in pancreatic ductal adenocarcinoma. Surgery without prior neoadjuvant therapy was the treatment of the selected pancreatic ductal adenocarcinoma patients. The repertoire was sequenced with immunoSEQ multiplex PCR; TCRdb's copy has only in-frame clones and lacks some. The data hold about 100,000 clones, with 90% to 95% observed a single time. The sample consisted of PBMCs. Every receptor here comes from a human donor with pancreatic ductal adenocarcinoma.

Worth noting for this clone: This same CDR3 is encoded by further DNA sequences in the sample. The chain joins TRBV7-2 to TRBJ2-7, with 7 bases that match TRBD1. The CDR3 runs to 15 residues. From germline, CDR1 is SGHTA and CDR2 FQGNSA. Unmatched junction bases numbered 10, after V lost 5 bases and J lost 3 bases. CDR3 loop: CASSPWDSESYEQYF. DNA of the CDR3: TGTGCCAGCAGCCCGTGGGACAGCGAAAGCTACGAGCAGTACTTC.

This chain's CDR3 is CASSLWRGGPLDYNEQFF. The CDR3, as DNA: TGTGCCAGCAGTTTATGGAGAGGCGGCCCACTTGACTACAATGAGCAGTTCTTC. V and J are TRBV28 and TRBJ2-1, with D unclear. CDR1 MDHEN and CDR2 SYDVKM come from the germline V gene. The CDR3 covers 18 residues. Trimming stripped 0 bases from V and 3 bases from J, with 18 bases between.

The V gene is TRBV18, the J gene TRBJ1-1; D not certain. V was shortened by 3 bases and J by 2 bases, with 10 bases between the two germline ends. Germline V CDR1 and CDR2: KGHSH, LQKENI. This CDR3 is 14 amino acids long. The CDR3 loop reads CASSPLQTNTEAFF. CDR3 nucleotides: TGTGCCAGCTCACCTTTACAGACCAACACTGAAGCTTTCTTT.

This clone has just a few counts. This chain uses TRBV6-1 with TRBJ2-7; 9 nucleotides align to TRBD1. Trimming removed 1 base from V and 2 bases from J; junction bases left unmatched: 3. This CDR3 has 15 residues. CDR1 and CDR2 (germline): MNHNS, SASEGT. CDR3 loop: CASSEVWDRAYEQYF. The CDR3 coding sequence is TGTGCCAGCAGTGAAGTTTGGGACAGGGCCTACGAGCAGTACTTC.

The CDR3 region has the DNA TGTGCCAGCAGCTTAGGACAGGCCCAAGAGACCCAGTACTTC. This gives the protein CASSLGQAQETQYF. The chain employs TRBV7-2 and TRBJ2-5; a possible D gene is TRBD1 (6 bases). Looked up from germline, CDR1 is SGHTA and CDR2 is FQGNSA. V lost 1 base, J lost 1 base, and 7 bases lay in between. The CDR3 runs to 14 residues.

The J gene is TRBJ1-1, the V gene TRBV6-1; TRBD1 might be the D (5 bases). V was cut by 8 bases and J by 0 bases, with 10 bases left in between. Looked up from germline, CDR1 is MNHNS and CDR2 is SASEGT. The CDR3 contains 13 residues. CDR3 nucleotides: TGTGCCAGCTCTCGGGGGGTGAACACTGAAGCTTTCTTT. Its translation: CASSRGVNTEAFF.

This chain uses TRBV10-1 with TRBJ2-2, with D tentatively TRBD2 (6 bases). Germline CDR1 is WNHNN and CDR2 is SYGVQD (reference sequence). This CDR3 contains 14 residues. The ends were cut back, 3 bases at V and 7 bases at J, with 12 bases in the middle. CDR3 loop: CASSDNRENGELFF. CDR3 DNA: TGCGCCAGCAGTGATAATCGGGAGAACGGGGAGCTGTTTTTT.

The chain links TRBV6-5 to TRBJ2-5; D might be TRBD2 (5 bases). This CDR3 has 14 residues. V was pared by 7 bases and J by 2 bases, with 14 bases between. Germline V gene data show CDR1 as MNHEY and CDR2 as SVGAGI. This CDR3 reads CASMEASRQETQYF. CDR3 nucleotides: TGTGCCAGCATGGAGGCCTCTCGGCAAGAGACCCAGTACTTC.

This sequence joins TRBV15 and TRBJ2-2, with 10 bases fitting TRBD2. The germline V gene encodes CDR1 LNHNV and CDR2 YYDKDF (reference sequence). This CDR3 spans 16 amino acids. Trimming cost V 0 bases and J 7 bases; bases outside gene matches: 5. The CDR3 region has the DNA TGTGCCACCAGCAGAGACCTAGCGGGAGCGAGCGGGGAGCTGTTTTTT. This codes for CATSRDLAGASGELFF.

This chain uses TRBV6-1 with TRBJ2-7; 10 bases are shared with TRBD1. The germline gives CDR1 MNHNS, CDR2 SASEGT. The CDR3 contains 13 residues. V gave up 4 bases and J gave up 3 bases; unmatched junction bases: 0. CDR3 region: CASSGTGGYEQYF. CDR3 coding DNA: TGTGCCAGCAGTGGGACAGGGGGCTACGAGCAGTACTTC.

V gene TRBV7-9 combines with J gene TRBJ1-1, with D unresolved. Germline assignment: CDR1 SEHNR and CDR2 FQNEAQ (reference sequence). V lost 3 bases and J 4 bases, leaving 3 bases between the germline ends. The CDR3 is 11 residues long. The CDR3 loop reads CASSLRTEAFF. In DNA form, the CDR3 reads TGTGCCAGCAGCTTGCGCACTGAAGCTTTCTTT.

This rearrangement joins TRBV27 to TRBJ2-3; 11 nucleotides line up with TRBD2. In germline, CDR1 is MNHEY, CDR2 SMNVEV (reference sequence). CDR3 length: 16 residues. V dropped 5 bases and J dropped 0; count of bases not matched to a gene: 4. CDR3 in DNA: TGTGCCAGCAGTGCTCGGACTAGCGGGAGCACAGATACGCAGTATTTT. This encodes CASSARTSGSTDTQYF.

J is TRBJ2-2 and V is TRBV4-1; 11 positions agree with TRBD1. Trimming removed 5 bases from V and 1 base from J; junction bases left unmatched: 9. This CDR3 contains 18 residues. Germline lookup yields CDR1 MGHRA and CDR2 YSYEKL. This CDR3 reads CASSSRTGGFLNTGELFF. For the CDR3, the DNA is TGCGCCAGCAGCTCCCGGACAGGGGGCTTCCTGAACACCGGGGAGCTGTTTTTT.

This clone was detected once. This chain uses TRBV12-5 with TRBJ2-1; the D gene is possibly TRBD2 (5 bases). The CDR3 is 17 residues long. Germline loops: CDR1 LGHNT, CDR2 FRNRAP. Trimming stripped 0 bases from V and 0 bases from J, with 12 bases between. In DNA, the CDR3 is TGTGCTAGTGGTTTGGTATGGCAGCGGAGCTCCTACAATGAGCAGTTCTTC. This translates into CASGLVWQRSSYNEQFF.

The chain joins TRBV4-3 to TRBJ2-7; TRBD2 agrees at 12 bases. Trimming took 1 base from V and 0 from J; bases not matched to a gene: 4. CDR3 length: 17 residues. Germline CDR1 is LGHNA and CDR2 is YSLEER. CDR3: CASSQGTGLAGSYEQYF. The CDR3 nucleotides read TGCGCCAGCAGCCAAGGGACGGGACTAGCGGGCTCCTACGAGCAGTACTTC.

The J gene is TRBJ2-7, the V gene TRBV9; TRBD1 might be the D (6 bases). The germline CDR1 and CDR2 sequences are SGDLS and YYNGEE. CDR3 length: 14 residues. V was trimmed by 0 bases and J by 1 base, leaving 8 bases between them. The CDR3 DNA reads TGTGCCAGCAGCGTAGTAGGACAGTCCTACGAGCAGTACTTC. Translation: CASSVVGQSYEQYF.

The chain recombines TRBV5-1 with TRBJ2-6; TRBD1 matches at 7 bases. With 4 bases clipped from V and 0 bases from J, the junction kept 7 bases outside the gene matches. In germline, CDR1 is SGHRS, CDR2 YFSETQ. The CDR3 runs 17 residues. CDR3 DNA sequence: TGCGCCAGCAGCACACAGGGGCCTTACTCTGGGGCCAACGTCCTGACTTTC. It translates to CASSTQGPYSGANVLTF.

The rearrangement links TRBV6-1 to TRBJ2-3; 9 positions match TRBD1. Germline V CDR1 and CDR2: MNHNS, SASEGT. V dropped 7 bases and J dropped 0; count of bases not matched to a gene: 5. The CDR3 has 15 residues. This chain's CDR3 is CASNRGHPSTDTQYF. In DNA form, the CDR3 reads TGTGCCAGCAACAGGGGGCACCCTAGCACAGATACGCAGTATTTT.

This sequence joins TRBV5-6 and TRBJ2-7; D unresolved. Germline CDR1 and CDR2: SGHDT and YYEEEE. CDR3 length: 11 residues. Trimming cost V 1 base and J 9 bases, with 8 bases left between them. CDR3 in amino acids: CASSLHGGQYF. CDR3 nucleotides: TGTGCCAGCAGCTTGCACGGTGGGCAGTACTTC.

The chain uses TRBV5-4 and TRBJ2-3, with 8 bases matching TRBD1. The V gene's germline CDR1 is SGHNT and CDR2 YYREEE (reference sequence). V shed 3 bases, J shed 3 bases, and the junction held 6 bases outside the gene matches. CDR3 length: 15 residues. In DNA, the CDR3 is TGTGCCAGCAGCTATGGACAGGGTAAAACAGATACGCAGTATTTT. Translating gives CASSYGQGKTDTQYF.

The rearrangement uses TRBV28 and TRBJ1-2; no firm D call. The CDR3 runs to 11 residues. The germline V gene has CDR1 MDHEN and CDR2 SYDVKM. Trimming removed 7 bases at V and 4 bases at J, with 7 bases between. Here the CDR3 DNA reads TGTGCCAGCACGGGAGTCTATGGCTACACCTTC. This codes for CASTGVYGYTF.

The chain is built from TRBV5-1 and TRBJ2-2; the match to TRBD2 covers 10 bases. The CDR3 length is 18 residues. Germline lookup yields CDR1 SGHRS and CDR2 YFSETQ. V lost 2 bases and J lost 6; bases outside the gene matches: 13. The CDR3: CASSFNRLAGVSAGELFF. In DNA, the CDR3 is TGCGCCAGCAGCTTTAATCGCCTAGCGGGAGTGTCCGCCGGGGAGCTGTTTTTT.

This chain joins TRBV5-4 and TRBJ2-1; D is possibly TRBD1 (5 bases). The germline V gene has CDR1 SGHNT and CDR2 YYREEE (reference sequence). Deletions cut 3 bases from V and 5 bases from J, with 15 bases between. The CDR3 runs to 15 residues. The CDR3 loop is CASSSPVSRDNEQFF. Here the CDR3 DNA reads TGTGCCAGCAGCTCCCCGGTGAGCAGGGACAATGAGCAGTTCTTC.

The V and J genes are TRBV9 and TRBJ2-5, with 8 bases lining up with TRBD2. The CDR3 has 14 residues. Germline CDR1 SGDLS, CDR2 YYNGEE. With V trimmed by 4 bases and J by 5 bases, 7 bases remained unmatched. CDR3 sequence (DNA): TGTGCCAGCAGCCTTACGGGGGGGAGGGAGACCCAGTACTTC. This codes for CASSLTGGRETQYF.

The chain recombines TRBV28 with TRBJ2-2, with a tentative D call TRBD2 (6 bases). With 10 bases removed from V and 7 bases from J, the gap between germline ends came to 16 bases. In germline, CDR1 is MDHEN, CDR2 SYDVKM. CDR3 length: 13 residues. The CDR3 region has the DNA TGTGCCAACTCCCCACGGAGGGACGGGGAGCTGTTTTTT. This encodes CANSPRRDGELFF.

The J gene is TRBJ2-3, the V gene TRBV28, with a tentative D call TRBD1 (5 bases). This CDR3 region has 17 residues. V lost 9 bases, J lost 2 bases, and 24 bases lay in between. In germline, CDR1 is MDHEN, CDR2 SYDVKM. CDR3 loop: CASIPALGRQITDTQYF. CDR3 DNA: TGTGCCAGTATCCCCGCCCTGGGAAGACAGATCACAGATACGCAGTATTTT.

CDR3 in DNA: TGTGCCATCAGCGGACAGGGCGTCGAGCAGTACTTC. As protein: CAISGQGVEQYF. The J gene is TRBJ2-7, the V gene TRBV10-3; 8 bases match TRBD1. J was trimmed by 6 bases and V by 6 bases; bases with no gene match: 4. Germline CDR1 reads ENHRY; CDR2 reads SYGVKD. The CDR3 runs 12 residues.

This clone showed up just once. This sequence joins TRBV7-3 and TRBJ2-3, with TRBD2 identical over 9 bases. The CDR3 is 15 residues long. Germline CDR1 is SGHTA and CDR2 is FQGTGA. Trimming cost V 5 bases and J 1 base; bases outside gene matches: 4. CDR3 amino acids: CASSLGTSRTDTQYF. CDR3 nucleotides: TGTGCCAGCAGCCTCGGGACTAGCCGCACAGATACGCAGTATTTT.

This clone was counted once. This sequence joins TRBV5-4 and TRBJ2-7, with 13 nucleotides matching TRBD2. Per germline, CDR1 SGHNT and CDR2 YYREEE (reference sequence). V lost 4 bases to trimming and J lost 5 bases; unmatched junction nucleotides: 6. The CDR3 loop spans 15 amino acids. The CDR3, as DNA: TGTGCCAGCAGCCTAGGACTAGCGGGAGTGGACGAGCAGTACTTC. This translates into CASSLGLAGVDEQYF.

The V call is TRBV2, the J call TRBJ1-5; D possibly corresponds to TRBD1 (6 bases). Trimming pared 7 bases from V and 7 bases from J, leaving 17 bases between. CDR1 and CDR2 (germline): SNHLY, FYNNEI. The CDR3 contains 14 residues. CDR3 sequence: CASTRENGGQPQHF. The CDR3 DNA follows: TGTGCCAGCACACGGGAAAATGGGGGCCAGCCCCAGCATTTT.

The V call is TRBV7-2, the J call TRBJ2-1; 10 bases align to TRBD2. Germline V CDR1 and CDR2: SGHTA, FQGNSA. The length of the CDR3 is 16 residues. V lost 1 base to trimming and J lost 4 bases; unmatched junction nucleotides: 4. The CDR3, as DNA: TGTGCCAGCAGCTTAGTTTCTAGCGGGAGATACAATGAGCAGTTCTTC. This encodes CASSLVSSGRYNEQFF.